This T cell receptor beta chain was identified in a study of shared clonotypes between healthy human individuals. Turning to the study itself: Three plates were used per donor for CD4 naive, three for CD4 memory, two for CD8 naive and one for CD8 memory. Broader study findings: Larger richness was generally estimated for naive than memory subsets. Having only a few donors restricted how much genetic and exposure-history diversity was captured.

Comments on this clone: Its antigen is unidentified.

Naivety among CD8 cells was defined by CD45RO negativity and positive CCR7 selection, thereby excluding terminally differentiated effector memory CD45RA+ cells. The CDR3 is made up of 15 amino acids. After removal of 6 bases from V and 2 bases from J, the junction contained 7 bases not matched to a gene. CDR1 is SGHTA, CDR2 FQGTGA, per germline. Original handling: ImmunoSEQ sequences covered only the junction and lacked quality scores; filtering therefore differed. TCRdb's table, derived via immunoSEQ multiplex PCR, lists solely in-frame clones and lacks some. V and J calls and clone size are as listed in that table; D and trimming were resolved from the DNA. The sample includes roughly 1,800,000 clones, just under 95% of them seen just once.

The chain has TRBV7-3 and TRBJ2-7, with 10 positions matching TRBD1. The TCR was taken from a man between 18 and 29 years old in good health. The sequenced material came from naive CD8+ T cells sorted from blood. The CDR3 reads CASSRWTGGPYEQYF. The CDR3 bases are TGTGCCAGCAGTCGATGGACAGGGGGGCCCTACGAGCAGTACTTC.